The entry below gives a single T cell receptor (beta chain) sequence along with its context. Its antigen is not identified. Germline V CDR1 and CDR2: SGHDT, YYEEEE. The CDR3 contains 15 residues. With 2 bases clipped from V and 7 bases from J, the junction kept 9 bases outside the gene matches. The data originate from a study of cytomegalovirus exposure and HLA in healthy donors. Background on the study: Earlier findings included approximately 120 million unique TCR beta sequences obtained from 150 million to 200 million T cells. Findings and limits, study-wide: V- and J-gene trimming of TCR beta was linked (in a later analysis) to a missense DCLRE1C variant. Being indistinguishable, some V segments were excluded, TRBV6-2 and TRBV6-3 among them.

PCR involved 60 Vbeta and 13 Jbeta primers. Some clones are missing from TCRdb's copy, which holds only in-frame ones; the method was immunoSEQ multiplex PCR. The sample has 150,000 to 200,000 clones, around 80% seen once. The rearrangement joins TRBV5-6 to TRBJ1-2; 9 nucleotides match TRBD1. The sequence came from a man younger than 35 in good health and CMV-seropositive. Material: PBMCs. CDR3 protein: CASSFRDREGSGYTF. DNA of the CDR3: TGTGCCAGCAGCTTCAGGGACAGGGAAGGTAGTGGCTACACCTTC.